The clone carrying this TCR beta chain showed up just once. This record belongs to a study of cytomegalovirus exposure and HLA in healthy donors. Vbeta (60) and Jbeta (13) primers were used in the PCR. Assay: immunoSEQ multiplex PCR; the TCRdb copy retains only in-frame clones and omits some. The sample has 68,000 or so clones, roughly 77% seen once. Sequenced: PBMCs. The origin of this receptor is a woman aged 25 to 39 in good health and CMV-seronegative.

CDR3 nucleotide sequence: TGTGCCTGGAGTGCGGGGTTCGCTGAAGCTTTCTTT. It yields the protein CAWSAGFAEAFF. The chain links TRBV30 to TRBJ1-1; D not certain. V shed 1 base and J shed 6 bases, with 9 bases lying between them. The CDR3 sequence is 12 residues long. The germline gives CDR1 GTSNPN, CDR2 SVGIG (reference sequence).